Each of the 25 T cell receptor beta chains below was sequenced from the same sample in a study of vaccination and CD4 T cells after COVID-19. MiXCR, run by TCRdb on the PCR reads, gives a single entry per CDR3 protein. The table lists approximately 40,000 distinct CDR3 sequences, 35% to 45% of them singletons. This sample's time point: late sampling 161 to 241 days after vaccination in a few convalescent patients. The material was CD4+ T cells from blood, obtained about 7 months after SARS-CoV-2 vaccination. Receptors originate from a human donor who had recovered from COVID-19.

This clonotype occurred a few times. V and J are TRBV6-5 and TRBJ1-2; tentatively, D is TRBD1 (5 bases). The CDR3 is made up of 14 amino acids. Per germline, CDR1 MNHEY and CDR2 SVGAGI. V was shortened by 2 bases and J by 3 bases, with 10 bases between the two germline ends. The CDR3 region has the DNA TGTGCCAGCAGTTACACGGGACCGCACTATGGCTACACCTTC. Its translation is CASSYTGPHYGYTF.

This clonotype occurred a few times. CDR3: CSARDQAGTREQYF. CDR3 nucleotide sequence: TGCAGTGCTAGAGATCAGGCGGGTACCAGGGAGCAGTACTTC. The rearrangement links TRBV20-1 to TRBJ2-7, with a possible D match to TRBD2 (5 bases). The V end was cut by 0 bases, the J end by 7 bases, with 16 bases between. Germline V gene lookup returns CDR1 DFQATT and CDR2 SNEGSKA (reference sequence). This CDR3 region has 14 residues.

The rearrangement joins TRBV27 to TRBJ2-3, with 7 bases lining up with TRBD2. J lost 1 base, V lost 5 bases, and 12 bases had no gene match. The CDR3 contains 17 residues. Germline CDR1 MNHEY, CDR2 SMNVEV (reference sequence). The CDR3 nucleotides are TGTGCCAGCAGTCCCTTAGTGGGAGGGCCTGGCACAGATACGCAGTATTTT. Its translation: CASSPLVGGPGTDTQYF.

On this clonotype itself: Since the CDR3 does not end with the conserved phenylalanine or tryptophan, this likely comes from a read error. The DNA is left out, because the CDR3 cannot be placed on it with certainty; the CDR3 is given as TCRdb lists it. V is TRBV6-1 and J is TRBJ2-3; the tabulated D call, TRBD2, remains unverified against the DNA. The CDR3 is 13 residues long, ends included. In germline, CDR1 is MNHNS, CDR2 SASEGT. The CDR3: CASSEARGTQLGY.

The rearrangement links TRBV28 to TRBJ1-1, with 9 bases aligning to TRBD1. Germline V CDR1 and CDR2: MDHEN, SYDVKM. V shed 5 bases, J shed 4 bases, and the junction held 5 bases outside the gene matches. CDR3 size: 14 residues. In nucleotides, the CDR3 is TGTGCCAGCAGTCGAACGACAGGGGGCACTGAAGCTTTCTTT. Translated, it gives CASSRTTGGTEAFF.

This clonotype has more than one count but fewer than ten. This chain connects TRBV6-1 to TRBJ1-1; D is undetermined. Trimming stripped 10 bases from V and 5 bases from J, with 8 bases between. The germline V gene encodes CDR1 MNHNS and CDR2 SASEGT. The CDR3 loop spans 10 amino acids. In DNA form, the CDR3 reads TGTGCCACCGGGAGGACTGAAGCTTTCTTT. It translates to CATGRTEAFF.

This clonotype has more than one count but fewer than ten. V is TRBV6-2 or TRBV6-3 and J is TRBJ2-1; 9 nucleotides line up with TRBD2. This CDR3 region has 14 residues. CDR1 and CDR2 from the germline V gene are MNHEY and SVGEGT. The junction had 8 bases not matched to a gene; V was cut back by 6 bases and J by 8 bases. CDR3 DNA sequence: TGTGCCAGCAGGCCCTTTAGCGGGAGTGATGAGCAGTTCTTC. As protein: CASRPFSGSDEQFF.

The chain couples TRBV7-8 to TRBJ1-5, with TRBD1 as a possible D gene (6 bases). Trimming shortened V by 5 bases and J by 5 bases, and 19 bases separated the two germline ends. The CDR3 contains 16 residues. Germline CDR1 is SGHVS and CDR2 is FQNEAQ. CDR3 amino acids: CASSRRTDPRDQPQHF. DNA for the CDR3: TGTGCCAGCAGCCGTAGGACAGACCCTAGGGATCAGCCCCAGCATTTT. The full variable domain, with the rest looked up from reference TRBV7-8 and TRBJ1-5, is GAGVSQSPRYKVAKRGQDVALRCDPISGHVSLFWYQQALGQGPEFLTYFQNEAQLDKSGLPSDRFFAERPEGSVSTLKIQRTQQEDSAVYLCASSRRTDPRDQPQHFGDGTRLSIL.

The rearrangement joins TRBV25-1 to TRBJ1-6, with TRBD1 identical over 7 bases. Per the germline V gene, CDR1 is MGHDK and CDR2 is SYGVNS. V dropped 1 base and J dropped 6; count of bases not matched to a gene: 3. The CDR3 sequence is 15 residues long. The CDR3 DNA reads TGTGCCAGCAGTGAATCCCAGGGGGGTAATTCACCCCTCCACTTT. Amino acid sequence: CASSESQGGNSPLHF.

This clonotype has a handful of counts. This sequence joins TRBV15 and TRBJ2-5, with D maybe TRBD2 (6 bases). The CDR3 has 13 residues. V was cut by 3 bases and J by 4 bases, with 9 bases left in between. Per the germline V gene, CDR1 is LNHNV and CDR2 is YYDKDF (reference sequence). The CDR3, as DNA: TGTGCCACCAGCAGCGGGACTTCAGAGACCCAGTACTTC. Translating gives CATSSGTSETQYF.

The rearrangement links TRBV7-3 to TRBJ2-7; 8 nucleotides match TRBD2. Losses at the gene ends were 6 bases for V and 0 bases for J; bases not matched to a gene: 7. This CDR3 is built from 15 residues. Germline lookup yields CDR1 SGHTA and CDR2 FQGTGA. Here the CDR3 DNA reads TGTGCCAGCAGTAAAACGGCGGGAGGCTCCTACGAGCAGTACTTC. It codes for CASSKTAGGSYEQYF.

The rearrangement uses TRBV20-1 and TRBJ2-3, with TRBD1 matching over 8 bases. CDR3 length: 14 amino acids. Germline lookup yields CDR1 DFQATT and CDR2 SNEGSKA (reference sequence). Trimming at V came to 5 bases and at J to 4 bases, leaving 8 bases not matched to a gene. In DNA, the CDR3 is TGCAGTGCTCTTTCGGGACAGGCTTCAGATACGCAGTATTTT. It translates to CSALSGQASDTQYF.

This sequence joins TRBV6-1 and TRBJ2-3; 8 bases line up with TRBD2. CDR3 size: 14 residues. Germline CDR1 is MNHNS and CDR2 is SASEGT. V shed 6 bases and J 2 bases; nucleotides not matched to a gene: 4. CDR3 amino acids: CASRSSGTTDTQYF. The CDR3 region has the DNA TGTGCCAGCAGGAGTAGCGGGACCACAGATACGCAGTATTTT.

In this sample, this clonotype turned up a few times. The chain combines TRBV6-4 with TRBJ2-1; 9 bases fit TRBD2. Germline CDR1 MRHNA, CDR2 SNTAGT. Unmatched junction bases numbered 6, after V lost 2 bases and J lost 7 bases. CDR3 length equals 15 residues. The CDR3 sequence: CASSDVAGVGNEQFF. The CDR3 nucleotides read TGTGCCAGCAGTGACGTAGCGGGAGTGGGGAATGAGCAGTTCTTC.

This clonotype appeared a few times. The chain recombines TRBV28 with TRBJ1-5, with 9 bases aligning to TRBD1. CDR3 size: 15 residues. Germline lookup yields CDR1 MDHEN and CDR2 SYDVKM. V lost 6 bases and J lost 7; bases outside the gene matches: 10. CDR3 DNA: TGTGCCAGCAGCGACAGGGGGGGTCACTACCAGCCCCAGCATTTT. Its translation: CASSDRGGHYQPQHF.

The chain carries TRBV7-8 and TRBJ1-1, with 12 bases identical to TRBD1. CDR1 and CDR2 (germline): SGHVS, FQNEAQ. The CDR3 covers 17 residues. Germline trimming cut 6 bases from V and 0 bases from J; bases unmatched to any gene: 8. The CDR3, as DNA: TGTGCCAGCAGAAGGGACAGGGGGCTTAGGGTGAACACTGAAGCTTTCTTT. Amino acids: CASRRDRGLRVNTEAFF. Variable domain in full (rest from reference TRBV7-8 and TRBJ1-1): GAGVSQSPRYKVAKRGQDVALRCDPISGHVSLFWYQQALGQGPEFLTYFQNEAQLDKSGLPSDRFFAERPEGSVSTLKIQRTQQEDSAVYLCASRRDRGLRVNTEAFFGQGTRLTVV.

The genes are TRBV10-2 and TRBJ2-5, with 9 positions matching TRBD2. Per germline, CDR1 WSHSY and CDR2 SAAADI. J was trimmed by 5 bases and V by 7 bases; bases with no gene match: 14. The CDR3 contains 16 residues. Here the CDR3 DNA reads TGCGCCAGCAACTTAGCGGGAGAGGGGAATGTGGAGACCCAGTACTTC. Protein sequence: CASNLAGEGNVETQYF.

This clonotype was seen only a few times. The chain couples TRBV7-3 to TRBJ2-7; 8 bases line up with TRBD1. With 5 bases clipped from V and 5 bases from J, the junction kept 5 bases outside the gene matches. The CDR3 is made up of 13 amino acids. Germline lookup yields CDR1 SGHTA and CDR2 FQGTGA. CDR3 sequence: CASSATGAHEQYF. The CDR3 nucleotides are TGTGCCAGCAGCGCGACAGGGGCCCACGAGCAGTACTTC. Full variable domain (missing parts from reference TRBV7-3 and TRBJ2-7): GAGVSQTPSNKVTEKGKYVELRCDPISGHTALYWYRQSLGQGPEFLIYFQGTGAADDSGLPNDRFFAVRPEGSVSTLKIQRTERGDSAVYLCASSATGAHEQYFGPGTRLTVT.

The rearrangement uses TRBV11-2 and TRBJ2-7; a possible D gene is TRBD2 (5 bases). There are 13 residues in the CDR3. Germline V gene data show CDR1 as SGHAT and CDR2 as FQNNGV. V shed 7 bases and J shed 0 bases, with 10 bases lying between them. The CDR3 reads CASKLRGSYEQYF. The CDR3 DNA is TGTGCCAGCAAACTACGGGGCTCCTACGAGCAGTACTTC. Complete variable domain (other parts from reference TRBV11-2 and TRBJ2-7): EAGVAQSPRYKIIEKRQSVAFWCNPISGHATLYWYQQILGQGPKLLIQFQNNGVVDDSQLPKDRFSAERLKGVDSTLKIQPAKLEDSAVYLCASKLRGSYEQYFGPGTRLTVT.

The chain uses TRBV4-1 and TRBJ2-5, with D possibly matching TRBD1 (5 bases). The V and J ends lost 4 bases and 4 bases respectively, with 13 bases between them. Germline V gene sequence: CDR1 MGHRA, CDR2 YSYEKL. CDR3 length equals 14 residues. CDR3 in DNA: TGCGCCAGCAGCCTACAGGCGAACGGAGAGACCCAGTACTTC. Its translation is CASSLQANGETQYF.

The chain carries TRBV7-9 and TRBJ1-6; D is ambiguous. The germline V gene has CDR1 SEHNR and CDR2 FQNEAQ (reference sequence). CDR3 length: 15 amino acids. V dropped 3 bases and J dropped 8 bases, with 14 bases sitting between them. The CDR3 DNA is TGTGCCAGCAGCTTGGCCCGGGTGAGGGATTCACCCCTCCACTTT. Translated: CASSLARVRDSPLHF. Supplemented by reference TRBV7-9 and TRBJ1-6, the full variable domain reads DTGVSQNPRHKITKRGQNVTFRCDPISEHNRLYWYRQTLGQGPEFLTYFQNEAQLEKSRLLSDRFSAERPKGSFSTLEIQRTEQGDSAMYLCASSLARVRDSPLHFGNGTRLTVT.

This clonotype came up a few times. The J gene is TRBJ1-2, the V gene TRBV19; D uncertain. V lost 2 bases, J lost 4 bases, and 11 bases lay in between. The CDR3 consists of 14 residues. Germline loops: CDR1 LNHDA, CDR2 SQIVND (reference sequence). For the CDR3, the DNA is TGTGCCAGTAGTATAACCCTGACCCCCTATGGCTACACCTTC. Residues: CASSITLTPYGYTF.

The J gene is TRBJ2-7, the V gene TRBV6-2 or TRBV6-3; 10 bases are a match to TRBD2. V shed 5 bases, J shed 0 bases, and the junction held 16 bases outside the gene matches. This CDR3 is 19 amino acids long. CDR1 and CDR2 (germline): MNHEY, SVGEGT. The CDR3 region is CASSPLVGLARKNSYEQYF. The CDR3 DNA reads as TGTGCCAGCAGTCCACTTGTGGGACTAGCGCGCAAAAACTCCTACGAGCAGTACTTC.

The V call is TRBV5-1, the J call TRBJ2-5, with TRBD1 identical over 7 bases. J lost 1 base, V lost 3 bases, and 3 bases had no gene match. The germline V gene has CDR1 SGHRS and CDR2 YFSETQ. This CDR3 is 14 amino acids long. CDR3 in amino acids: CASSYGDSQETQYF. DNA for the CDR3: TGCGCCAGCAGCTATGGGGACAGCCAAGAGACCCAGTACTTC.

The chain is built from TRBV20-1 and TRBJ2-5, with 9 bases lining up with TRBD2. V was clipped by 5 bases and J by 4 bases; unmatched bases: 17. Looked up from germline, CDR1 is DFQATT and CDR2 is SNEGSKA (reference sequence). This CDR3 is 17 amino acids long. The CDR3 loop is CSAAKEDSGSPRETQYF. CDR3 coding DNA: TGCAGTGCTGCTAAGGAGGATAGCGGGAGTCCTCGAGAGACCCAGTACTTC.